Sequencing of this T cell receptor (beta chain) was carried out in a study of OX40 agonist ivuxolimab in advanced cancers. Whole-study context: Two patients with cutaneous melanoma and one with hepatocellular carcinoma, three in total, showed partial responses. Findings and limits, study-wide: On average, a greater number of expanded clones characterised CD8+ T cells relative to CD4+. The expanded peripheral T cells' antigen specificity was not determined.

For this clone: Its target is not known.

Generated by immunoSEQ multiplex PCR, the TCRdb table keeps only in-frame clones and is missing some. Of about 80,000 clones listed, around 94% are singletons. The receptor was isolated from an adult with an advanced solid tumor such as melanoma, head and neck, liver or kidney cancer. The sample in question was CD4+ or CD8+ T cells sorted from blood, obtained in a trial of the OX40 agonist ivuxolimab.

DNA of the CDR3: TGTGCTAGTGGCCCCGTGGGTGGGCGGAGCTCCTACGAGCAGTACTTC. This encodes CASGPVGGRSSYEQYF. V is TRBV12-5 and J is TRBJ2-7; D is uncertain. This CDR3 is built from 16 residues. Trimming removed 6 bases from V and 0 bases from J, with 18 bases in between. Germline V gene lookup returns CDR1 LGHNT and CDR2 FRNRAP.